This T cell receptor beta chain was sequenced in a study of T cell repertoires in cytomegalovirus infection. Study context: Well-studied HLA-B-restricted epitopes and recently identified HLA-C-restricted epitopes of CMV were both used in the study.

Whole-study findings and limits: The study found HLA-C-restricted CMV-specific TCR beta clonotypes dominating the ex vivo response.

TCRdb independently ran MiXCR on the reads; one entry per CDR3 protein. The top ten hold about 20% of the sample, which has a few hundred thousand distinct CDR3 sequences, 25% to 30% seen once. CDR3 size: 15 residues. Germline CDR1 and CDR2: SGHTA and FQGNSA. V shed 2 bases and J shed 0 bases, with 10 bases lying between them. This clonotype was seen repeatedly, ten times or more. Its antigen is currently unknown. The source is a human donor in good health (CMV status not recorded). Some clones in this sample may be carry-over from other donors' samples. This chain connects TRBV7-2 to TRBJ1-1; D perhaps matches TRBD1 (5 bases). The input for sequencing was cultured PBMCs, taken from culture after CMV antigen stimulation. The CDR3 spells CASSLLDMVNTEAFF. DNA of the CDR3: TGTGCCAGCAGCTTACTGGACATGGTGAACACTGAAGCTTTCTTT.